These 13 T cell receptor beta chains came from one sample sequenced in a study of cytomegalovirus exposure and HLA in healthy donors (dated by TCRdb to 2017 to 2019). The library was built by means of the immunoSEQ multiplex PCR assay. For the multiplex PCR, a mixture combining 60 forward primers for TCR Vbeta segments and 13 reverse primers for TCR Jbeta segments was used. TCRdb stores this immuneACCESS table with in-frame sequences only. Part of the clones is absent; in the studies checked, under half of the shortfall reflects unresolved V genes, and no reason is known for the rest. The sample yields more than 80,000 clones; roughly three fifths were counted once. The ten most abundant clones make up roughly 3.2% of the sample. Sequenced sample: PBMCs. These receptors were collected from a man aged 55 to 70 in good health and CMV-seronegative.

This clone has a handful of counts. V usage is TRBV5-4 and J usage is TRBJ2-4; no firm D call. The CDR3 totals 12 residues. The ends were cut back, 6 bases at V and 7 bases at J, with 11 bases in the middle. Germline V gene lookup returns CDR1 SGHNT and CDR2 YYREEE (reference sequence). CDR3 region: CASTSTRNIQYF. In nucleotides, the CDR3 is TGTGCCAGCACCTCCACGAGGAACATTCAGTACTTC.

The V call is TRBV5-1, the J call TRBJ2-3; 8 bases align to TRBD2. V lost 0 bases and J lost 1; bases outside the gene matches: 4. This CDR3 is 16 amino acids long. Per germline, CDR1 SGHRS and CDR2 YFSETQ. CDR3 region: CASSLVSSGGTDTQYF. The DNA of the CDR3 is TGCGCCAGCAGCTTGGTTAGTAGCGGGGGCACAGATACGCAGTATTTT.

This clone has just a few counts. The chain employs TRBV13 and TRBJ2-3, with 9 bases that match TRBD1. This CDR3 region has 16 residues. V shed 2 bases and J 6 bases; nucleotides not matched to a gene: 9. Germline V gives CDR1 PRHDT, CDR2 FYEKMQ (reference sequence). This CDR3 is CASSLRDRGYMDTQYF. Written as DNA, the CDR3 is TGTGCCAGCAGCTTACGAGACAGGGGGTATATGGATACGCAGTATTTT. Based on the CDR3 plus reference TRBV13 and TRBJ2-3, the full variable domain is AAGVIQSPRHLIKEKRETATLKCYPIPRHDTVYWYQQGPGQDPQFLISFYEKMQSDKGSIPDRFSAQQFSDYHSELNMSSLELGDSALYFCASSLRDRGYMDTQYFGPGTRLTVL.

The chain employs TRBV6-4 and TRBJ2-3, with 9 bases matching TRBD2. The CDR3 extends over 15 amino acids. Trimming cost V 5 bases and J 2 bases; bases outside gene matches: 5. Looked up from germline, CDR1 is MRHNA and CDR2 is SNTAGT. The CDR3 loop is CASSLLAGATDTQYF. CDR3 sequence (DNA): TGTGCCAGCAGTTTACTAGCGGGCGCCACAGATACGCAGTATTTT.

DNA for the CDR3: TGTGCCAGCAGGAGGGGGACGGGTGTCTACGAGCAGTACTTC. Amino acid sequence: CASRRGTGVYEQYF. The chain uses TRBV2 and TRBJ2-7; D may be TRBD1 (6 bases). Trimming left V 6 bases short and J 3 bases short, with 15 bases between. This CDR3 has 14 amino acids. CDR1 and CDR2 (germline): SNHLY, FYNNEI.

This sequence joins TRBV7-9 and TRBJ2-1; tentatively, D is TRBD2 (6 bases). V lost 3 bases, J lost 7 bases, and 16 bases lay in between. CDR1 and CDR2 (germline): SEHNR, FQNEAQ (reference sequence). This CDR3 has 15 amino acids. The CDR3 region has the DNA TGTGCCAGCAGCTTTTCGATACTTGGGGGGAATGAGCAGTTCTTC. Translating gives CASSFSILGGNEQFF.

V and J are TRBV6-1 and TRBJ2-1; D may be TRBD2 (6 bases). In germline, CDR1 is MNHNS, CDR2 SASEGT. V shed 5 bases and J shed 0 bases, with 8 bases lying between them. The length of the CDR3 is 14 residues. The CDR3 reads CASSLGSSYNEQFF. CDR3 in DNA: TGTGCCAGCAGTCTCGGGAGCTCCTACAATGAGCAGTTCTTC.

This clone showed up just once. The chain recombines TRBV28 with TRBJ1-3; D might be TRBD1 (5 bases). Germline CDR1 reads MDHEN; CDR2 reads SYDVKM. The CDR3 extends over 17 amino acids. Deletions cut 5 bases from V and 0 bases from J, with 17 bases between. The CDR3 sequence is CASSPFALTGSGNTIYF. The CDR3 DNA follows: TGTGCCAGCAGTCCATTTGCCCTAACAGGCTCTGGAAACACCATATATTTT.

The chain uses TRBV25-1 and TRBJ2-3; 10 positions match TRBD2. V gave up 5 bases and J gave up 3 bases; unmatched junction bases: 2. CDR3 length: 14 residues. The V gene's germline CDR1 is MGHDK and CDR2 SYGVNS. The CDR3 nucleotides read TGTGCCAGCAGTCAGCGGGAGGGAACAGATACGCAGTATTTT. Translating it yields CASSQREGTDTQYF.

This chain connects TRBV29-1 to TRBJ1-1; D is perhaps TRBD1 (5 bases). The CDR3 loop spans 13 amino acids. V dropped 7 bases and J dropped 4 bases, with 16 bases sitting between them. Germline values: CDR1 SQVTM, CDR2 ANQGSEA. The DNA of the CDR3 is TGCAGCGCCCCTGGACAAAGTTCCACTGAAGCTTTCTTT. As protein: CSAPGQSSTEAFF.

CDR3 coding DNA: TGTGCTAGTGGCCCCGGGACAGGGGGCGCTGGGGCCAACGTCCTGACTTTC. Residues: CASGPGTGGAGANVLTF. This chain connects TRBV12-5 to TRBJ2-6; 12 positions match TRBD1. The junction had 5 bases not matched to a gene; V was cut back by 6 bases and J by 2 bases. This CDR3 has 17 amino acids. Germline V lookup: CDR1 LGHNT, CDR2 FRNRAP.

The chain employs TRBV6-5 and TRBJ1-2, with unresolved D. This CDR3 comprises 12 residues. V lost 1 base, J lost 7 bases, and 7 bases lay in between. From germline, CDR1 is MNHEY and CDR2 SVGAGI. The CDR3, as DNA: TGTGCCAGCAGTTACTGGCGGGGTGGCTACACCTTC. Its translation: CASSYWRGGYTF.

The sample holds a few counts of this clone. CDR3 sequence reads: CASSLQGNTEAFF. As DNA, the CDR3 is TGTGCCAGCAGTTTACAGGGGAACACTGAAGCTTTCTTT. This chain connects TRBV27 to TRBJ1-1; D perhaps matches TRBD1 (5 bases). The V and J ends lost 2 bases and 1 base respectively, with 5 bases between them. The CDR3 loop spans 13 amino acids. Germline loops: CDR1 MNHEY, CDR2 SMNVEV (reference sequence).